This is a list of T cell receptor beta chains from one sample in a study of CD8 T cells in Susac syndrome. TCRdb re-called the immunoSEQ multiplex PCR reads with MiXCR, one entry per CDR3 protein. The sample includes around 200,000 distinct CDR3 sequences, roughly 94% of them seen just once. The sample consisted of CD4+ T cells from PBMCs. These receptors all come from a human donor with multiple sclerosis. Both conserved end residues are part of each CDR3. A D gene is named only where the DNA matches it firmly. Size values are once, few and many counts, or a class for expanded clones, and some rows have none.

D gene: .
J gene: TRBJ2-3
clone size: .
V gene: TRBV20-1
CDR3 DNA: TGCAGTGCCAGCCGTTTCGCCGCTAGCACAGATACGCAGTATTTT
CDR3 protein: CSASRFAASTDTQYF

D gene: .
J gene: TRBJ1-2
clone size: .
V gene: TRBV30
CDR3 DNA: TGTGCCTGGACCCCTTTAGCCCCCTATGGCTACACCTTC
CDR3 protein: CAWTPLAPYGYTF

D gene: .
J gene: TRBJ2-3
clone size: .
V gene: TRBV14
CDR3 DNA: TGTGCCAGCAGCCAAGATGCGAGGGATACGCAGTATTTT
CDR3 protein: CASSQDARDTQYF

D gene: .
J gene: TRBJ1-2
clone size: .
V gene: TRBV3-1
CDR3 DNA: TGTGCCAGCAGCCAAGTGGGCCCGGGTGGCTACACCTTC
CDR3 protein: CASSQVGPGGYTF

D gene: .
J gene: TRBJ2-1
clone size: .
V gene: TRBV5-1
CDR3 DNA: TGCGCCAGCAGCCCGGACTCCCCCAATGAGCAGTTCTTC
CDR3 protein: CASSPDSPNEQFF

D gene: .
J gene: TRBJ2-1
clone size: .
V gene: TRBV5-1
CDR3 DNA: TGCGCCAGCAGCCGGGAGTACAATGAGCAGTTCTTC
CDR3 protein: CASSREYNEQFF

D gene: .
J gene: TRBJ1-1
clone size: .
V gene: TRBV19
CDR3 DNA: TGTGCCAGTAGTAACCAGGGAGGGAACACTGAAGCTTTCTTT
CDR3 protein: CASSNQGGNTEAFF

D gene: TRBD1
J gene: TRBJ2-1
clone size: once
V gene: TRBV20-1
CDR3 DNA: TGCAGTGCCGGGACAGATTCCTACAATGAGCAGTTCTTC
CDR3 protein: CSAGTDSYNEQFF

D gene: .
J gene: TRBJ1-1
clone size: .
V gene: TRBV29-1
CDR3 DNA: TGCAGCGCCCTAGGGGTAGGGCCTGAAGCTTTCTTT
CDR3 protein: CSALGVGPEAFF

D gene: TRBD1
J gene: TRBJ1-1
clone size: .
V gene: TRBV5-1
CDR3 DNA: TGCGCCAGCAGTGTGACAGGGACTGAAGCTTTCTTT
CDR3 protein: CASSVTGTEAFF

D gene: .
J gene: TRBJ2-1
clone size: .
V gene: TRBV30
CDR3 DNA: TGTGGAACGGGGGACTACAATGAGCAGTTCTTC
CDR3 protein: CGTGDYNEQFF

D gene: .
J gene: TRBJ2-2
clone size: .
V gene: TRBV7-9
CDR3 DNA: TGTGCCAGCGGCAGCGGTGGTGGGGAGCTGTTTTTT
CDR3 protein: CASGSGGGELFF

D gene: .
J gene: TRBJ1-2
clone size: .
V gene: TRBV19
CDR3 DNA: TGTGCCAGTAGTATAGATCATCATAAGGATAACTATGGCTACACCTTC
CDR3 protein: CASSIDHHKDNYGYTF

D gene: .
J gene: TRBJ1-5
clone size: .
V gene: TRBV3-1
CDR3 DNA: TGTGCCAGCAGTCGCGGGACCTTGGGCAATCAGCCCCAGCATTTT
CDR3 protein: CASSRGTLGNQPQHF

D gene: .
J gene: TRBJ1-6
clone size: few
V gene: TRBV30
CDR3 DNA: TGTGCCTGGAGTATCTCGAATTCACCCCTCCACTTT
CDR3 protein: CAWSISNSPLHF